This T cell receptor beta chain was documented in a study of graft-versus-host responses after intestinal transplantation. TCRdb's table, derived via immunoSEQ multiplex PCR, lists solely in-frame clones and lacks some. This table holds around 12,000 clones, approximately 84% found once. Germline CDR1 and CDR2: SQVTM and ANQGSEA. The V and J ends lost 4 bases and 2 bases respectively, with 6 bases between them. This CDR3 region has 12 residues. The gene calls are TRBV29-1 and TRBJ2-1, with unresolved D. The source of this sequence is a human patient who received an intestinal transplant, so some T cells may come from the graft donor. Here the sequenced sample was PBMCs, taken just over 300 days after intestinal transplant. This CDR3 reads CSVGIAYNEQFF. CDR3 nucleotide sequence: TGCAGCGTTGGGATCGCCTACAATGAGCAGTTCTTC.